The entry below gives a single T cell receptor beta chain sequence along with its context. Roughly 0.45 to 1 ug RNA was reverse transcribed with random hexamers. A single record per CDR3 protein comes from TCRdb applying MiXCR to the immunoSEQ multiplex PCR reads. Here the sample spans around 130,000 distinct CDR3 sequences, 65% to 90% being singletons. The CDR3 consists of 16 residues. The V segment lost 2 bases and the J segment 9 bases; nucleotides outside the gene matches: 11. Looked up from germline, CDR1 is PRHDT and CDR2 is FYEKMQ (reference sequence). This entry belongs to a study of CD8 T cells in Susac syndrome.

The receptor was isolated from a human donor with multiple sclerosis. Sequenced: CD8+ T cells from PBMCs. J is TRBJ2-1 and V is TRBV13; 9 nucleotides align to TRBD2. In DNA form, the CDR3 reads TGTGCCAGCAGCTTATTTGTTAGCGGGAGAATAGGTGAGCAGTTCTTC. This encodes CASSLFVSGRIGEQFF.